What follows are 2 T cell receptor beta chains derived from one specimen sequenced in a study of B cell selection in AIRE deficiency. The protocol was immunoSEQ multiplex PCR, while the TCRdb copy is restricted to in-frame clones and leaves out a portion. This sample yields some 24,000 clones, of which 95% to 98% are seen a single time; over 0.2% belongs to the top ten. Sorting defined conventional CD4 T cells as CD4+CD127+. The sample comprised CD4+CD127+ conventional T cells sorted from PBMCs. The origin of the receptors is a human donor in good health.

CDR3 bases: TGTGCCAGCAGCCCAGTGGCGGGAGCAGATACGCAGTATTTT. This gives the protein CASSPVAGADTQYF. The chain links TRBV7-2 to TRBJ2-3; 7 positions match TRBD2. V dropped 5 bases and J dropped 4; count of bases not matched to a gene: 6. This CDR3 is built from 14 residues. Germline V gene lookup returns CDR1 SGHTA and CDR2 FQGNSA.

The rearrangement uses TRBV10-3 and TRBJ2-3; TRBD2 is a possible D gene (5 bases). The CDR3 totals 16 residues. Germline-derived CDR1 and CDR2 are ENHRY and SYGVKD. V gave up 3 bases and J gave up 1 base, with 14 bases separating them. The CDR3 bases are TGTGCCATCAGTGATCGTACTAGTCGAGGCACAGATACGCAGTATTTT. Amino acids: CAISDRTSRGTDTQYF.